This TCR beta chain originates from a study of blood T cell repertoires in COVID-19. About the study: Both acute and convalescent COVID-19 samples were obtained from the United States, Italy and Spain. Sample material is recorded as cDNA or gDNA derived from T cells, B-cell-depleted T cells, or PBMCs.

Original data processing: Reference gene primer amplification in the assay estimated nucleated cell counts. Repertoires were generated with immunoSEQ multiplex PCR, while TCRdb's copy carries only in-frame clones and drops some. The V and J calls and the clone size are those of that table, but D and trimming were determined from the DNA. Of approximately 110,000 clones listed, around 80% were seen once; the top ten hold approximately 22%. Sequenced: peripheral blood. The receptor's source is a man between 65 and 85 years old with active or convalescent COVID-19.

The CDR3 protein is CASSLGQGKATDTQYF. The CDR3 nucleotides are TGTGCCAGCAGCTTGGGACAGGGTAAGGCCACAGATACGCAGTATTTT. The chain employs TRBV5-4 and TRBJ2-3, with TRBD1 identical over 7 bases. Germline lookup yields CDR1 SGHNT and CDR2 YYREEE (reference sequence). V shed 0 bases and J 2 bases; nucleotides not matched to a gene: 6. There are 16 residues in the CDR3.